One sample yielded the 28 T cell receptor beta chains listed below, sequenced in a study of cytomegalovirus exposure and HLA in healthy donors. In the PCR, 60 Vbeta and 13 Jbeta primers were used. This table comes from immunoSEQ multiplex PCR, and its TCRdb copy is limited to in-frame clones, with some not included. The sample lists some 170,000 clones, roughly 80% occurring once. The material sequenced was PBMCs. These receptors were taken from a woman aged 25 to 39 in good health and CMV-seropositive.

Of note for this clone: The same CDR3 can be traced to other DNA sequences in this sample. The CDR3 is CASSDQGVDYEQYF. CDR3 bases: TGTGCCAGCAGTGACCAGGGGGTAGACTACGAGCAGTACTTC. V gene TRBV2 combines with J gene TRBJ2-7, with 7 bases identical to TRBD1. The V and J ends lost 3 bases and 3 bases, in that order; junction bases with no gene match: 5. Germline assignment: CDR1 SNHLY and CDR2 FYNNEI. The CDR3 runs to 14 residues.

The chain joins TRBV11-1 to TRBJ2-1; TRBD1 matches 8 bases. Per germline, CDR1 SGHAT and CDR2 FQDESV (reference sequence). This CDR3 has 18 residues. With 2 bases clipped from V and 6 bases from J, the junction kept 15 bases outside the gene matches. The CDR3 DNA reads as TGTGCCAGCAGCTTATCCCCCGTAGGCAGGGGGCGAGGCAATGAGCAGTTCTTC. Translated, it gives CASSLSPVGRGRGNEQFF.

A remark on this clone: At one end, the junction sequence differs from germline, possibly due to a read error. This chain connects TRBV9 to TRBJ2-3, with a tentative D call TRBD2 (5 bases). Germline loops: CDR1 SGDLS, CDR2 YYNGEE. This CDR3 has 14 residues. CDR3 in amino acids: CASGVATSADTQYF. As DNA, the CDR3 is TGTGCCAGCGGCGTAGCCACTAGTGCAGATACGCAGTATTTT.

V and J are TRBV5-1 and TRBJ1-4; 9 bases line up with TRBD1. CDR1 and CDR2 from the germline V gene are SGHRS and YFSETQ. Trimming took 1 base from V and 6 from J; bases not matched to a gene: 1. The CDR3 consists of 14 residues. The CDR3 reads CASSLRTGDEKLFF. The CDR3 coding sequence is TGCGCCAGCAGCTTGCGGACAGGGGATGAAAAACTGTTTTTT.

The rearrangement links TRBV7-2 to TRBJ1-2, with D possibly TRBD1 on 6 matching bases. The CDR3 extends over 12 amino acids. Trimming took off 2 bases at V and 5 bases at J, with 6 bases between the two ends. Germline V gives CDR1 SGHTA, CDR2 FQGNSA. The CDR3 DNA follows: TGTGCCAGCAGCTTACAGGGGTATGGCTACACCTTC. It specifies CASSLQGYGYTF.

The rearrangement links TRBV7-2 to TRBJ1-6; D is unclear. With 1 base removed from V and 10 bases from J, the gap between germline ends came to 11 bases. The CDR3 covers 14 residues. CDR1 is SGHTA and CDR2 is FQGNSA in the germline V gene. In DNA, the CDR3 is TGTGCCAGCAGCTTAGTAGCCGTCCGATCACCCCTCCACTTT. This sequence encodes CASSLVAVRSPLHF.

This clone was seen a few times. The CDR3 DNA reads TGCGCCAGCAGCTTGGGAGGAGGGCTGAACACTGAAGCTTTCTTT. It specifies CASSLGGGLNTEAFF. The rearrangement joins TRBV5-1 to TRBJ1-1; D gene unclear. Germline V gene data show CDR1 as SGHRS and CDR2 as YFSETQ. The V gene lost 0 bases and the J gene lost 0 bases, with 9 bases spanning the gap. CDR3 size: 15 residues.

The V and J genes are TRBV5-1 and TRBJ1-1, with a tentative D call TRBD1 (5 bases). V was trimmed by 0 bases and J by 0 bases, leaving 12 bases between them. The CDR3 totals 16 residues. Germline values: CDR1 SGHRS, CDR2 YFSETQ. CDR3 nucleotides: TGCGCCAGCAGCTTGGCCGGTCTGGGGCTGAACACTGAAGCTTTCTTT. Translation gives CASSLAGLGLNTEAFF. Combining the CDR3 with reference TRBV5-1 and TRBJ1-1 gives the whole variable domain KAGVTQTPRYLIKTRGQQVTLSCSPISGHRSVSWYQQTPGQGLQFLFEYFSETQRNKGNFPGRFSGRQFSNSRSEMNVSTLELGDSALYLCASSLAGLGLNTEAFFGQGTRLTVV.

The V gene is TRBV2, the J gene TRBJ1-3; weak D call: TRBD1 (5 bases). This CDR3 is built from 15 residues. Trimming left V 3 bases short and J 4 bases short, with 13 bases between. Germline V gene data show CDR1 as SNHLY and CDR2 as FYNNEI. The CDR3 DNA reads TGTGCCAGCAGTGATCGGGGGATATCAGGAAACACCATATATTTT. It yields the protein CASSDRGISGNTIYF.

The rearrangement joins TRBV7-8 to TRBJ2-1; D may be TRBD2 (6 bases). Germline-derived CDR1 and CDR2 are SGHVS and FQNEAQ. V shed 7 bases and J shed 1 base, with 17 bases lying between them. The length of the CDR3 is 16 residues. In DNA form, the CDR3 reads TGTGCCAGCAACTCGATGGGGGGACGATCCTACAATGAGCAGTTCTTC. Its translation is CASNSMGGRSYNEQFF. Using reference TRBV7-8 and TRBJ2-1 for the parts outside the CDR3, the full variable domain is GAGVSQSPRYKVAKRGQDVALRCDPISGHVSLFWYQQALGQGPEFLTYFQNEAQLDKSGLPSDRFFAERPEGSVSTLKIQRTQQEDSAVYLCASNSMGGRSYNEQFFGPGTRLTVL.

This clone was seen a few times. This chain joins TRBV10-3 and TRBJ1-2; D ambiguous. V was pared by 4 bases and J by 0 bases, with 12 bases between. The CDR3 length is 15 residues. Germline V gene lookup returns CDR1 ENHRY and CDR2 SYGVKD. The DNA for the CDR3 is TGTGCCATCAGTGCACTCACTACTCCTAACTATGGCTACACCTTC. This translates into CAISALTTPNYGYTF.

This chain links TRBV4-1 with TRBJ1-5, with a tentative D call TRBD1 (5 bases). The CDR3 is made up of 14 amino acids. The V end was cut by 6 bases, the J end by 2 bases, with 11 bases between. The germline V gene has CDR1 MGHRA and CDR2 YSYEKL. CDR3: CASSVSRGNQPQHF. CDR3 sequence (DNA): TGCGCCAGCAGTGTCAGCAGGGGCAATCAGCCCCAGCATTTT.

V usage is TRBV29-1 and J usage is TRBJ2-7; D unclear. The CDR3 spans 12 residues. Germline V gene lookup returns CDR1 SQVTM and CDR2 ANQGSEA. The ends were cut back, 3 bases at V and 2 bases at J, with 8 bases in the middle. In nucleotides, the CDR3 is TGCAGCGTTGATCCAGGAACCTACGAGCAGTACTTC. This sequence encodes CSVDPGTYEQYF.

The genes are TRBV19 and TRBJ1-1; D remains unclear. Per germline, CDR1 LNHDA and CDR2 SQIVND (reference sequence). The CDR3 is 11 amino acids. V gave up 8 bases and J gave up 1 base, with 5 bases separating them. CDR3 DNA: TGTGCCAGTTCGGGGAACACTGAAGCTTTCTTT. This sequence encodes CASSGNTEAFF.

The chain combines TRBV6-6 with TRBJ2-5; the match to TRBD2 covers 11 bases. Germline CDR1 and CDR2: MNHNY and SVGAGI (reference sequence). The length of the CDR3 is 15 residues. V dropped 6 bases and J dropped 4; count of bases not matched to a gene: 7. The DNA for the CDR3 is TGTGCCAGCAGAAGACTAGCGGGGAGTCGAGAGACCCAGTACTTC. It specifies CASRRLAGSRETQYF.

This chain uses TRBV9 with TRBJ2-3; TRBD2 aligns across 9 bases. In germline, CDR1 is SGDLS, CDR2 YYNGEE. The CDR3 contains 15 residues. V lost 1 base, J lost 4 bases, and 4 bases stayed unmatched. The DNA for the CDR3 is TGTGCCAGCAGCGTAAGTGGCGGGGGGGCAGATACGCAGTATTTT. It yields the protein CASSVSGGGADTQYF.

The rearrangement joins TRBV7-9 to TRBJ1-2; D might be TRBD1 (6 bases). The V gene lost 4 bases and the J gene lost 5 bases, with 8 bases spanning the gap. The CDR3 contains 12 residues. The germline gives CDR1 SEHNR, CDR2 FQNEAQ (reference sequence). The CDR3 spells CASSWTEYGYTF. In DNA, the CDR3 is TGTGCCAGCAGCTGGACAGAGTATGGCTACACCTTC.

V gene TRBV7-9 combines with J gene TRBJ2-7; D gene uncertain. This CDR3 has 12 amino acids. The V and J ends lost 1 base and 3 bases respectively, with 4 bases between them. Looked up from germline, CDR1 is SEHNR and CDR2 is FQNEAQ (reference sequence). The CDR3 reads CASSLGSYEQYF. The CDR3 DNA follows: TGTGCCAGCAGCTTAGGCAGCTACGAGCAGTACTTC.

CDR3 in DNA: TGTGCCAGCATAGGCGGGTACTCCTACGAGCAGTACTTC. This translates into CASIGGYSYEQYF. This chain uses TRBV6-5 with TRBJ2-7; tentative D call: TRBD2 (5 bases). Trimming shortened V by 7 bases and J by 0 bases, and 10 bases separated the two germline ends. Germline V gene data show CDR1 as MNHEY and CDR2 as SVGAGI. The CDR3 sequence is 13 residues long.

The chain is built from TRBV5-1 and TRBJ2-1, with D possibly matching TRBD2 (6 bases). The germline V gene encodes CDR1 SGHRS and CDR2 YFSETQ. This CDR3 contains 12 residues. V lost 6 bases to trimming and J lost 9 bases, with 13 bases between them. CDR3 sequence: CASTPAGGEQFF. CDR3 sequence (DNA): TGCGCCAGCACCCCGGCCGGGGGTGAGCAGTTCTTC.

The chain joins TRBV7-8 to TRBJ2-2; TRBD2 is a possible D gene (5 bases). Germline V CDR1 and CDR2: SGHVS, FQNEAQ. V gave up 4 bases and J gave up 1 base, with 10 bases separating them. The CDR3 loop spans 15 amino acids. In nucleotides, the CDR3 is TGTGCCAGCAGCTCCGGACTGGTGAACACCGGGGAGCTGTTTTTT. Its protein is CASSSGLVNTGELFF.

The chain uses TRBV11-2 and TRBJ2-1; D may be TRBD1 (5 bases). CDR1 and CDR2 (germline): SGHAT, FQNNGV. Trimming removed 3 bases at V and 3 bases at J, with 9 bases between. The CDR3 runs 14 residues. CDR3 in amino acids: CASSLGHLYNEQFF. The CDR3 DNA sequence: TGTGCCAGCAGCTTGGGGCACCTCTACAATGAGCAGTTCTTC.

The V gene is TRBV5-1, the J gene TRBJ2-1, with 8 nucleotides matching TRBD2. CDR1 and CDR2 from the germline V gene are SGHRS and YFSETQ. This CDR3 contains 16 residues. J gave up 0 bases and V 4 bases, and 6 bases lay outside the gene matches. The CDR3 loop is CASSVIAGPSYNEQFF. The DNA for the CDR3 is TGCGCCAGCAGCGTAATAGCGGGACCCTCCTACAATGAGCAGTTCTTC. Supplemented by reference TRBV5-1 and TRBJ2-1, the full variable domain reads KAGVTQTPRYLIKTRGQQVTLSCSPISGHRSVSWYQQTPGQGLQFLFEYFSETQRNKGNFPGRFSGRQFSNSRSEMNVSTLELGDSALYLCASSVIAGPSYNEQFFGPGTRLTVL.

The chain couples TRBV7-9 to TRBJ1-1; D is ambiguous. The CDR3 contains 13 residues. From germline, CDR1 is SEHNR and CDR2 FQNEAQ (reference sequence). V lost 4 bases and J 4 bases, leaving 10 bases between the germline ends. Here the CDR3 DNA reads TGTGCCAGCAGCTCCGGGGATGGCACTGAAGCTTTCTTT. This gives the protein CASSSGDGTEAFF.

The chain combines TRBV28 with TRBJ2-3; TRBD1 is a possible D gene (7 bases). Per the germline V gene, CDR1 is MDHEN and CDR2 is SYDVKM. V was cut by 5 bases and J by 2 bases, with 14 bases left in between. The CDR3 covers 15 residues. The CDR3 protein is CASSPGDRYTDTQYF. Written as DNA, the CDR3 is TGTGCCAGCAGTCCGGGGGACAGATACACAGATACGCAGTATTTT.

V and J are TRBV5-5 and TRBJ1-2, with TRBD1 as a possible D gene (5 bases). Germline values: CDR1 SGHKS, CDR2 YYEKEE (reference sequence). The CDR3 runs 13 residues. The germline V and J ends were trimmed by 5 bases and 1 base, with 9 bases remaining between them. The CDR3 DNA follows: TGTGCCAGCAGGCAGGACATTAACTATGGCTACACCTTC. It yields the protein CASRQDINYGYTF.

The CDR3 DNA follows: TGCAGGCCGGGACATGGGGAGACCCAGTACTTC. Encoded protein: CRPGHGETQYF. The genes are TRBV20-1 and TRBJ2-5, with D possibly matching TRBD1 (6 bases). Germline CDR1 reads DFQATT; CDR2 reads SNEGSKA (reference sequence). CDR3 size: 11 residues.

J is TRBJ1-6 and V is TRBV27, with 11 nucleotides matching TRBD1. V was pared by 6 bases and J by 9 bases, with 10 bases of the junction left unmatched. This CDR3 is built from 16 residues. The germline V gene encodes CDR1 MNHEY and CDR2 SMNVEV (reference sequence). CDR3 nucleotide sequence: TGTGCCAGCAGGGCGGACAGGGGGCGAATTAGTTCACCCCTCCACTTT. Encoded protein: CASRADRGRISSPLHF.